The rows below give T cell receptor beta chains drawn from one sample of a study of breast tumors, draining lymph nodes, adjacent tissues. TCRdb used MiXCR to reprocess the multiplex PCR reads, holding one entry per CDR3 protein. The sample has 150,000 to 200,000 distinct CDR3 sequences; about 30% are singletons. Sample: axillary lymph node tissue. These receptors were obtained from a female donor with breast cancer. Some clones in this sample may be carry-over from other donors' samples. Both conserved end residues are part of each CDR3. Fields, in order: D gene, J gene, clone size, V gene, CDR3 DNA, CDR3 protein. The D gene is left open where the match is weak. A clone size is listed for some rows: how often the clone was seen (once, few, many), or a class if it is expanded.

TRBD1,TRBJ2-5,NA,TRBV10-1,TGCGCCAGCAGTGCCCCGACAGGGGGCGAAGAGACCCAGTACTTC,CASSAPTGGEETQYF
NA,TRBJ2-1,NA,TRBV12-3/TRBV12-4,TGTGCCAGCAGTTTATCAGGTTCCGGCGGGGACAATGAGCAGTTCTTC,CASSLSGSGGDNEQFF
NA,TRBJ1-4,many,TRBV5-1,TGCGCCAGCAGCTTGGGGACGGGAGGTGAAAAACTGTTTTTT,CASSLGTGGEKLFF
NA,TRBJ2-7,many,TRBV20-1,TGCAGTGCTAGATCTGCAGGGGTGGGCTACGAGCAGTACTTC,CSARSAGVGYEQYF
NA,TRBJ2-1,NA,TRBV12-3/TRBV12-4,TGTGCCAGCAAACCCGGATACTACAATGAGCAGCTCTTC,CASKPGYYNEQLF
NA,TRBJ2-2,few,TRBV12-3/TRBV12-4,TGTGCCAGCAGTTTCCGGACGCGGGGCACCGGGGAGCTGTTTTTT,CASSFRTRGTGELFF
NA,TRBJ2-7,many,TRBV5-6,TGTGCCAGCAGCTTAGGGGGGGCCAATTTCGAGCAGTACTTC,CASSLGGANFEQYF
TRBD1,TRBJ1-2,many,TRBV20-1,TGCAGTGCGCAAACCACCGGACAGGGGTATGGCTACACCTTC,CSAQTTGQGYGYTF
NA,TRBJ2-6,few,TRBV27,TGTGCCAGCAGTTATCATCAGGGAGGGGGATCCGGGGCCAACGTCCTGACTTTC,CASSYHQGGGSGANVLTF
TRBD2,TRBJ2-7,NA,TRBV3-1,TGTGTCAGCAGCCAAGGAAATGGACTAGCGGCCGAGCAGTACTTC,CVSSQGNGLAAEQYF
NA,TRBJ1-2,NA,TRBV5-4,TGTGCCAGCAGCTTGGGGAGCGGCTACACCTTC,CASSLGSGYTF
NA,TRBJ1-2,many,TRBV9,TGTGCCAGCAGCGTAGCTGCGTCAGGGGCCTATTCGCTTAAATTC,CASSVAASGAYSLKF
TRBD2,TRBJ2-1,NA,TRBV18,TGTGCCAGCTCACGGGGGACTAGCGGGGCCAATGAGCAGTTCTTC,CASSRGTSGANEQFF
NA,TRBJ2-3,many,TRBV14,TGTGCCAGCAGCCTTTACAGGGATTTCACAGATACGCAGTATTTT,CASSLYRDFTDTQYF
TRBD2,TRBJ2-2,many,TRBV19,TGTGCCAGTAGTAGACTAGCAGCAGCGAACACCGGGGAGCTGTTTTTT,CASSRLAAANTGELFF
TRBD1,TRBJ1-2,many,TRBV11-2,TGTGCCAGCAGCTTAGCTAGGGGGACAGGCAACTATGGCTACACCTTC,CASSLARGTGNYGYTF
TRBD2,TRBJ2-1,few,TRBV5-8,TGTGCCAGCAGCGCTCGGGCTAGCGGGGGGGTGTACAATGAGCAGTTCTTC,CASSARASGGVYNEQFF
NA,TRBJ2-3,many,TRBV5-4,TGTGCCAGCAGCACCCGGGACTCCCTCTGCACAGATACGCAGTATTTT,CASSTRDSLCTDTQYF
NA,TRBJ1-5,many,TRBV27,TGTGCCAGCAGTTCGGTACAGGGCTATCAGCCCCAGCATTTT,CASSSVQGYQPQHF
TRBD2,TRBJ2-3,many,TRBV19,TGTGCCAGTAGTTCCTCGACTAGCGGGAGAGGAGGGACAGATACGCAGTATTTT,CASSSSTSGRGGTDTQYF
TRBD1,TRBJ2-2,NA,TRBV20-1,TGCAGTGCTAGAGGGACAGGGGCCGGGGAGCTGTTTTTT,CSARGTGAGELFF
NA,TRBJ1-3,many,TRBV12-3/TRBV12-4,TGTGCCAGCAGTTTAGGGCCCTTCTCTGGAAACACCATATATTTT,CASSLGPFSGNTIYF
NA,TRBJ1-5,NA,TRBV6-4,TGTGCCAGCAGTGCGCAGGAAAGGGGCAATCAGCCCCAGCATTTT,CASSAQERGNQPQHF
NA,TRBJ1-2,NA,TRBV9,TGTGCCAGCAGCGTAGACTCGGGGGGGCCGGGAGGCTACACCTTC,CASSVDSGGPGGYTF
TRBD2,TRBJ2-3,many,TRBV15,TGTGCCACCAGCTCAGGACTAGCGGGACCCACAGATACGCAGTATTTT,CATSSGLAGPTDTQYF
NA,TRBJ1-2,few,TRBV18,TGTGCCAGCTCACCACCGGCGAGGGGAGGATATGGCTACACCTTC,CASSPPARGGYGYTF
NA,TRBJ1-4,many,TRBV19,TGTGCCAGTAGAGCGGGGAGCGCAACTAATGAAAAACTGTTTTTT,CASRAGSATNEKLFF
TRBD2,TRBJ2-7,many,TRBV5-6,TGTGCCAGCGCGGGAGGGATTGGTTACGAGCAGTACTTC,CASAGGIGYEQYF
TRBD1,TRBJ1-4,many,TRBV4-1,TGCGCCAGCAGGTCCCAACAGGGGCAGAGGGAAAAACTGTTTTTT,CASRSQQGQREKLFF
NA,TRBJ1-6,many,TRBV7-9,TGTGCCACAGACCGTGGTTCACCCCTCCACTTT,CATDRGSPLHF
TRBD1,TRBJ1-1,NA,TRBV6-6,TGTGCCAGCAGTATAACGACAGGGGGGTGGTCCACTGAAGCTTTCTTT,CASSITTGGWSTEAFF
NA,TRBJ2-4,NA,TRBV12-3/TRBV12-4,TGTGCCAGCAGTTCCTTCGGCAGGGGCATTCAGTACTTC,CASSSFGRGIQYF
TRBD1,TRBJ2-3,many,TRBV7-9,TGTGCCAGCAGCCAAATGGACAGGGGTAGGCATACGCAGTATTTT,CASSQMDRGRHTQYF
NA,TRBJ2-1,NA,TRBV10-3,TGTGCCATCACCGCGACTAGTCAAGAGATCGGGCAGCAGTTCTTC,CAITATSQEIGQQFF
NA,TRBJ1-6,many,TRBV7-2,TGTGCCAGCAGCTTGACGACAGGAGGATCACCCCTCCACTTT,CASSLTTGGSPLHF
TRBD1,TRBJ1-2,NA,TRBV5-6,TGTGCCAGCAGCTTGAGACAGGGCACTTTAGGCTACACCTTC,CASSLRQGTLGYTF
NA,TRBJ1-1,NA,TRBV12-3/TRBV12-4,TGTGCCAGCGGTCACGGGACTGAAGCTTTCTTT,CASGHGTEAFF
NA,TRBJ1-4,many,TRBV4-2,TGTGCCAGCAGCCAAGAAAGTGCCTCAACTAATGAAAAACTGTTTTTT,CASSQESASTNEKLFF
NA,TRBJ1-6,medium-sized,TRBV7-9,TGTGCCAGCAGCTTAATGCAAGGCGATAGTTCACCCCTCCACTTT,CASSLMQGDSSPLHF
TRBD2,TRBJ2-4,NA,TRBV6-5,TGTGCCAGCAGAAGCGGGAGGGCCAGTTCCAAAAACATTCAGTACTTC,CASRSGRASSKNIQYF
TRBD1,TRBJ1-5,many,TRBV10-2,TGCGCCAGCAGTGAGTCGGACAGGGTGTATCAGCCCCAGCATTTT,CASSESDRVYQPQHF
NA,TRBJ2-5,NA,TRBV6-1,TGTGCCAGCAGGAGGGGGGGACTAAAAGAGACCCAGTACTTC,CASRRGGLKETQYF
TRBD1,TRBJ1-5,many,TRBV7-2,TGTGCCAGCAGCGTGACAGGGGGCACTCAGCCCCAGCATTTT,CASSVTGGTQPQHF
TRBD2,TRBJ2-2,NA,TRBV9,TGTGCCAGCAGCCAAGGACCACTAGCGGGAGGGCCGTCCACCGGGGAGCTGTTTTTT,CASSQGPLAGGPSTGELFF
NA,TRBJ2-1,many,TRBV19,TGTGCCAGTAGTCTGACCGGGACTTCGACTGGCACGTTCTTC,CASSLTGTSTGTFF
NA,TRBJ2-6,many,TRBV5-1,TGCGCCAGCAGCATTGACGGAGGGGTCTCTGGGGCCAACGTCCTGACTTTC,CASSIDGGVSGANVLTF
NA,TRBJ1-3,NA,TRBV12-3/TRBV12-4,TGTGCCAGCAGCACGCCCTGGAGTGGAAACACCATATATTTT,CASSTPWSGNTIYF
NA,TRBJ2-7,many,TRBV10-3,TGTGCCATCAGGAGGACTCACCTAAGCCCCTACGAGCAGTACTTC,CAIRRTHLSPYEQYF
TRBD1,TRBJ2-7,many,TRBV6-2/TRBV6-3,TGTGCCAGCAGTACGTACAGGGACAGGGTATACGAGCAGTACTTC,CASSTYRDRVYEQYF
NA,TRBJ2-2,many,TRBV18,TGTGCCAGCTCACCGATACAAATAAACACCGGAGAGCTGTTTTTT,CASSPIQINTGELFF
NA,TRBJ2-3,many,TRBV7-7,TGTGCTAGCAGCCTCGGACAAGGAGATACGCAGTATTTT,CASSLGQGDTQYF
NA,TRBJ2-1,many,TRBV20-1,TGCAGTGCTCGAGTGACAGACAATGAGCAGTTCTTC,CSARVTDNEQFF
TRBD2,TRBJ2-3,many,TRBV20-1,TGCAGTGCTAGGGACAACAAACGCCGGGACTATATCACAGATACGCAGTATTTT,CSARDNKRRDYITDTQYF